A single T cell receptor beta chain is shown here with its context. Its matching antigen is unknown. Germline V gene sequence: CDR1 LNHNV, CDR2 YYDKDF (reference sequence). V was cut by 5 bases and J by 4 bases, with 17 bases left in between. The CDR3 loop spans 16 amino acids. The record originates from a study of response to subunit inactivated influenza vaccine. Study-level points and caveats: Each seasonal flu vaccination may recruit only limited new T cells, authors suggested.

Using its own MiXCR run on the RT-PCR reads, TCRdb lists one record per CDR3 protein. The table has hundreds of thousands of distinct CDR3 sequences, 25% seen once. This specimen was CD4+ T cells sorted from PBMCs, taken about 5 days after vaccination. V gene TRBV15 combines with J gene TRBJ2-2, with D possibly being TRBD2 (6 bases). This receptor was obtained from a man aged 50 or older who received an inactivated influenza vaccine. CDR3 coding DNA: TGTGCCACCAGCTATGGACTATCTCGCGGCACCGGGGAGCTGTTTTTT. Protein: CATSYGLSRGTGELFF.